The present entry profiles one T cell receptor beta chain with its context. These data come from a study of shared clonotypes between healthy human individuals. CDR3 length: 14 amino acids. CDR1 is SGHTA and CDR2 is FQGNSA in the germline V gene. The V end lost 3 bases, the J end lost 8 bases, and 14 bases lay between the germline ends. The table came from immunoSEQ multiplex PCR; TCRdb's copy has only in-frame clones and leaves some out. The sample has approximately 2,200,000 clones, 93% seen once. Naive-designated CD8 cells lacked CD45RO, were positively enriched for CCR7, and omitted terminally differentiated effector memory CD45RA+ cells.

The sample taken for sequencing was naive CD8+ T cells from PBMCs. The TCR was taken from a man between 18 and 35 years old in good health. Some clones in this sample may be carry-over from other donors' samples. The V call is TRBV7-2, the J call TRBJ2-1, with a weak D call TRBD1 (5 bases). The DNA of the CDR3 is TGTGCCAGCAGCTTGTCCAGGGCAAACCATGAGCAGTTCTTC. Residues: CASSLSRANHEQFF.